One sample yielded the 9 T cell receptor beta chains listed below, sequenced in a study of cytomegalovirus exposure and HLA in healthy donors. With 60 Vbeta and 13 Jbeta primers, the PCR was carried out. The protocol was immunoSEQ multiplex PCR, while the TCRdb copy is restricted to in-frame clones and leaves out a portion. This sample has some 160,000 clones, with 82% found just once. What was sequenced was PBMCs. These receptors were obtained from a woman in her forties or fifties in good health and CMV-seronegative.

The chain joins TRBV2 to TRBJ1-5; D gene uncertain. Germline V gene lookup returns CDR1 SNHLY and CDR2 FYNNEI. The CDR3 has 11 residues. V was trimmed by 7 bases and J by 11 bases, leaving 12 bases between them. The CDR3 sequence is CASTGSRTQHF. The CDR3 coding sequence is TGTGCCAGCACCGGGTCCCGGACCCAGCATTTT.

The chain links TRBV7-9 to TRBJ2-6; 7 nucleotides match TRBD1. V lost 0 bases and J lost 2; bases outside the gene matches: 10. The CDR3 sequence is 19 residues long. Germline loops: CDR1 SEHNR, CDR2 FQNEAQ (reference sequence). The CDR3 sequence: CASSLAAWGRGTGANVLTF. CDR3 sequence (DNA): TGTGCCAGCAGCTTAGCGGCCTGGGGCAGGGGGACTGGGGCCAACGTCCTGACTTTC.

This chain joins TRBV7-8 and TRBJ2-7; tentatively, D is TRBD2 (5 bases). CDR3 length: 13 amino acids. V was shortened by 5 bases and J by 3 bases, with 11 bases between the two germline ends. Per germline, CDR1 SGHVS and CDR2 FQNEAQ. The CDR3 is CASSGGEIYEQYF. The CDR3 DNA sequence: TGTGCCAGCAGCGGTGGGGAGATCTACGAGCAGTACTTC.

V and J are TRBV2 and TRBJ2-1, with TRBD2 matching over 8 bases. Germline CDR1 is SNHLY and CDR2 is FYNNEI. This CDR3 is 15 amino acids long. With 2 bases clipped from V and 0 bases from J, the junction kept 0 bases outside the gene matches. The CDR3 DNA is TGTGCCAGCAGTGAAAGCGGGAGCTCCTACAATGAGCAGTTCTTC. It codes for CASSESGSSYNEQFF. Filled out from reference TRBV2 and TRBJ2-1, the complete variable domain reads EPEVTQTPSHQVTQMGQEVILRCVPISNHLYFYWYRQILGQKVEFLVSFYNNEISEKSEIFDDQFSVERPDGSNFTLKIRSTKLEDSAMYFCASSESGSSYNEQFFGPGTRLTVL.

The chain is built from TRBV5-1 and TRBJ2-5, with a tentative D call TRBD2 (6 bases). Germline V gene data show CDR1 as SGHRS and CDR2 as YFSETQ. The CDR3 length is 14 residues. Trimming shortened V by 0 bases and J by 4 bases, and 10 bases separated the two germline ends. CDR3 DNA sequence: TGCGCCAGCAGCTTGGGCCAGGGAGGAGAGACCCAGTACTTC. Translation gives CASSLGQGGETQYF.

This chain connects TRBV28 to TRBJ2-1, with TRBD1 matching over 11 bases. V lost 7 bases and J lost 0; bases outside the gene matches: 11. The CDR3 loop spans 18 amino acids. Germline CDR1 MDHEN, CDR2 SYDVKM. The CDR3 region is CASTGSGTGGNSYNEQFF. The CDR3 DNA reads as TGTGCCAGCACAGGGTCCGGGACAGGGGGAAACTCCTACAATGAGCAGTTCTTC.

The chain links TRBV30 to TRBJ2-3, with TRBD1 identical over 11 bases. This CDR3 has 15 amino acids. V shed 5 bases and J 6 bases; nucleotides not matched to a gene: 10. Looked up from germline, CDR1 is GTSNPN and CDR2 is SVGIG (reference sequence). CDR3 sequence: CAWGLGQGVADTQYF. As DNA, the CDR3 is TGTGCCTGGGGCCTGGGACAGGGGGTGGCGGATACGCAGTATTTT.

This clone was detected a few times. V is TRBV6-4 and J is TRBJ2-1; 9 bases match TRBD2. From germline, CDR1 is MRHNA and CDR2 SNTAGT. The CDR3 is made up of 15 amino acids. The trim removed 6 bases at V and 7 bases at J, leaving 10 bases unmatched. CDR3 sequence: CASSSMGLAGNEQFF. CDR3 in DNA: TGTGCCAGCAGCAGCATGGGGCTAGCGGGAAATGAGCAGTTCTTC.

CDR3 region: CAWSWAGLPGTEAFF. The DNA for the CDR3 is TGTGCCTGGAGCTGGGCGGGACTCCCTGGAACTGAAGCTTTCTTT. The genes are TRBV30 and TRBJ1-1; possible D gene TRBD1, 5 bases. Trimming removed 3 bases at V and 5 bases at J, with 19 bases between. The germline V gene has CDR1 GTSNPN and CDR2 SVGIG (reference sequence). This CDR3 is built from 15 residues.